These T cell receptor beta chains were read from a single sample in a study of glioma-infiltrating T cells after dendritic cell vaccination. Only in-frame clones appear in the TCRdb table, and some are missing; sequencing was by immunoSEQ multiplex PCR. This sample carries tens of thousands of clones, more than 75% of them seen once, and the ten largest clones take roughly 2.9%. The specimen was blood, collected before dendritic cell vaccination. All receptors derive from a human donor with glioblastoma. Both conserved end residues are part of each CDR3. A D gene is named only where the DNA matches it firmly. Size is omitted from some rows. Given values are once, few, many or a class for expanded clones.

- | TRBJ2-6 | TRBD2 | TRBV5-4 | TGTGCCAGCAGCTTGGGGGGACTAGCGGGGGGGCTAGGGGCCAACGTCCTGACTTTC | CASSLGGLAGGLGANVLTF
- | TRBJ2-3 | TRBD2 | TRBV19 | TGTGCCAGCGCCGGACTAGTCATCACAGATACGCAGTATTTT | CASAGLVITDTQYF
- | TRBJ2-7 | TRBD2 | TRBV7-3 | TGTGCCAGCAGCTCCGGACAGGCCGGTAGCGGGAGTGGTTGCCGGATCTACGAGCAGTACTTC | CASSSGQAGSGSGCRIYEQYF
- | TRBJ1-6 | - | TRBV27 | TGTGCCAGCAGTTTAGTGGGGAGGCCCCTCCACTTT | CASSLVGRPLHF
- | TRBJ1-2 | - | TRBV7-9 | TGTGCCAGCGATCGAGATTTTGGCTACACCTTC | CASDRDFGYTF
- | TRBJ2-2 | - | TRBV18 | TGTGCCAGCTCACCCCTCCGGGACTCGGATGCGAACACCGGGGAGCTGTTTTTT | CASSPLRDSDANTGELFF
- | TRBJ2-3 | - | TRBV7-6 | TGTGCCAGCAGCCTAGGTACAGCGGGCTCCCTTGGCACGCAGTATTTT | CASSLGTAGSLGTQYF
- | TRBJ2-7 | - | TRBV9 | TGTGCCAGCAGCGTAGGGGGAGCCTCGCGGGAGCAGTACTTC | CASSVGGASREQYF
- | TRBJ2-1 | - | TRBV4-1 | TGCGCCAGCAGCCAAGATTTAGAGCAGTTCTTC | CASSQDLEQFF
few | TRBJ2-7 | TRBD1 | TRBV2 | TGTGCCAGCAGTACTTCTTGGACAGGGGAAGAGCAGTACTTC | CASSTSWTGEEQYF
- | TRBJ2-3 | TRBD2 | TRBV5-1 | TGCGCCAGCAGCTTGTTATCGGGGGGGACCACAGATACGCAGTATTTT | CASSLLSGGTTDTQYF
- | TRBJ1-2 | - | TRBV20-1 | TGCAGTGCCCAGGGTAATGGCTACACCTTC | CSAQGNGYTF
- | TRBJ2-7 | - | TRBV19 | TGTGCCAGTAGTATGGTGGGCAGGGCCGAGCAGTACTTC | CASSMVGRAEQYF
- | TRBJ2-5 | - | TRBV29-1 | TGCAGCGTTGAAGGTTACAAACAAGAGACCCAGTACTTC | CSVEGYKQETQYF
- | TRBJ2-7 | - | TRBV7-2 | TGTGCCAGCAGCTGGCAGGGAGGGGGCGAGCAGTACTTC | CASSWQGGGEQYF
- | TRBJ1-2 | - | TRBV18 | TGTGCCAGCTCACCGGGGGGGGAAACTGGCTACACCTTC | CASSPGGETGYTF
- | TRBJ1-1 | - | TRBV9 | TGTGCCAGCAGCCTCACCCCGGGTCTTGAAGCTTTCTTT | CASSLTPGLEAFF
- | TRBJ1-1 | - | TRBV5-4 | TGTGCCAGCAGCGATCCATCAGGGTACACTGAAGCTTTCTTT | CASSDPSGYTEAFF
- | TRBJ2-7 | TRBD1 | TRBV29-1 | TGCAGCGTTGAGGCGGCAGGGGGCTACAGTTGGGAGCAGTACTTC | CSVEAAGGYSWEQYF
- | TRBJ2-7 | TRBD1 | TRBV28 | TGTGCCAGCAGTTTCGGGACAGGGGTTACCTACGAGCAGTACTTC | CASSFGTGVTYEQYF
- | TRBJ2-1 | TRBD2 | TRBV18 | TGTGCCAGCTCACCGGCACGCGGGGGGAGCTCCTACAATGAGCAGTTCTTC | CASSPARGGSSYNEQFF
- | TRBJ2-2 | - | TRBV7-9 | TGTGCCAGCAGCTTCGAGGAGGGCGGGGAGCTGTTTTTT | CASSFEEGGELFF
- | TRBJ2-1 | TRBD2 | TRBV7-9 | TGTGCCAGCAGCCCCCGCGGGGGTCCAAACAATGAGCAGTTCTTC | CASSPRGGPNNEQFF
many | TRBJ2-3 | - | TRBV7-2 | TGTGCCAGTAAGAGTACGGGAGATACGCAGTATTTT | CASKSTGDTQYF
- | TRBJ2-7 | - | TRBV11-3 | TGTGCCAGCAGCTTAAAGGGGTGGTACGAGCAGTACTTC | CASSLKGWYEQYF
- | TRBJ2-5 | - | TRBV12-1 | TGTGCCAGCAGCTTTGGATTCGGGGGGGAGACCCAGTACTTC | CASSFGFGGETQYF
- | TRBJ2-3 | TRBD2 | TRBV7-3 | TGTGCCCGCACTAGCGGAAATTGTACGCAGTATTTT | CARTSGNCTQYF
once | TRBJ2-5 | TRBD1 | TRBV6-6 | TGTGCCAGCAGTTACCGACAGGGAGAGACCCAGTACTTC | CASSYRQGETQYF
- | TRBJ1-4 | TRBD1 | TRBV25-1 | TGTGCCAGCAGTGAACGGCGACAGGGGATAACTAATGAAAAACTGTTTTTT | CASSERRQGITNEKLFF
- | TRBJ1-1 | TRBD1 | TRBV18 | TGTGCCAGCTCATCACCGACAGGGGTTGCTGAAGCTTTCTTT | CASSSPTGVAEAFF